These 16 T cell receptor beta chains were sequenced from one sample in a study of blood T cell repertoires in COVID-19. The protocol was immunoSEQ multiplex PCR, while the TCRdb copy is restricted to in-frame clones and leaves out a portion. The profile shows more than 90,000 clones, 72% of them singletons. Sequencing was done on a sample of peripheral blood. All receptors derive from a woman in her sixties in a cohort sampled during active or convalescent COVID-19.

The chain uses TRBV6-4 and TRBJ1-5, with D possibly TRBD1 on 5 matching bases. V was trimmed by 8 bases and J by 0 bases, leaving 14 bases between them. This CDR3 spans 15 amino acids. Germline V CDR1 and CDR2: MRHNA, SNTAGT. CDR3 DNA: TGTGCCAGCCCCCAGACAGTGTTTAGCAATCAGCCCCAGCATTTT. It is translated as CASPQTVFSNQPQHF.

This chain connects TRBV11-1 to TRBJ1-1; 8 positions match TRBD1. CDR1 and CDR2 from the germline V gene are SGHAT and FQDESV (reference sequence). V trimming: 4 bases; J trimming: 0 bases; junction bases outside the gene matches: 7. The CDR3 consists of 16 residues. The CDR3 reads CASSWSRTGMNTEAFF. Written as DNA, the CDR3 is TGTGCCAGCAGCTGGTCTCGGACAGGGATGAACACTGAAGCTTTCTTT.

Only a few counts were recorded for this clone. The chain recombines TRBV18 with TRBJ2-3, with 14 bases aligning to TRBD2. This CDR3 has 19 residues. Germline V gene sequence: CDR1 KGHSH, CDR2 LQKENI. The junction had 10 bases not matched to a gene; V was cut back by 3 bases and J by 2 bases. In nucleotides, the CDR3 is TGTGCCAGCTCACCCGGACTAGCGGGGGGCCGGACCTTCACAGATACGCAGTATTTT. This encodes CASSPGLAGGRTFTDTQYF.

The CDR3 DNA reads TGTGCCAGCAGCTCATCCCCTGGGAGCTCCTACGAGCAGTACTTC. Its translation: CASSSSPGSSYEQYF. The genes are TRBV7-3 and TRBJ2-7, with a weak D call TRBD2 (5 bases). Germline CDR1 is SGHTA and CDR2 is FQGTGA. The CDR3 consists of 15 residues. The V gene lost 4 bases and the J gene lost 0 bases, with 13 bases spanning the gap.

The chain joins TRBV18 to TRBJ2-7; TRBD2 matches 12 bases. Germline V lookup: CDR1 KGHSH, CDR2 LQKENI. Trimming at V came to 3 bases and at J to 4 bases, leaving 7 bases not matched to a gene. The CDR3 length is 16 residues. The CDR3 DNA is TGTGCCAGCTCACCTACTAGCGGGGGGACGTCTTACGAGCAGTACTTC. It codes for CASSPTSGGTSYEQYF.

The gene calls are TRBV9 and TRBJ2-6; D not certain. The germline CDR1 and CDR2 sequences are SGDLS and YYNGEE. V was trimmed by 0 bases and J by 2 bases, leaving 6 bases between them. The CDR3 spans 15 residues. The CDR3 region is CASSVAGPGANVLTF. CDR3 DNA sequence: TGTGCCAGCAGCGTAGCTGGCCCTGGGGCCAACGTCCTGACTTTC. Based on the CDR3 plus reference TRBV9 and TRBJ2-6, the full variable domain is DSGVTQTPKHLITATGQRVTLRCSPRSGDLSVYWYQQSLDQGLQFLIQYYNGEERAKGNILERFSAQQFPDLHSELNLSSLELGDSALYFCASSVAGPGANVLTFGAGSRLTVL.

This chain joins TRBV10-3 and TRBJ2-7, with a tentative D call TRBD2 (6 bases). V was pared by 3 bases and J by 2 bases, with 8 bases between. From germline, CDR1 is ENHRY and CDR2 SYGVKD. The CDR3 runs to 13 residues. The CDR3 loop is CAISDLAAYEQYF. The CDR3 DNA reads TGTGCCATCAGTGATTTAGCGGCCTACGAGCAGTACTTC.

The chain has TRBV9 and TRBJ2-4; 7 nucleotides line up with TRBD2. The CDR3 totals 16 residues. Trimming cost V 4 bases and J 8 bases; bases outside gene matches: 15. CDR1 and CDR2 from the germline V gene are SGDLS and YYNGEE. The CDR3 nucleotides read TGTGCCAGCAGCTCCCCACGCGGGGGTACGGGTGACATTCAGTACTTC. Encoded protein: CASSSPRGGTGDIQYF.

The chain is built from TRBV2 and TRBJ2-1; TRBD1 aligns across 10 bases. The length of the CDR3 is 15 residues. The V segment lost 5 bases and the J segment 10 bases; nucleotides outside the gene matches: 11. Germline-derived CDR1 and CDR2 are SNHLY and FYNNEI. DNA for the CDR3: TGTGCCAGCAGTCCTCAGGGGACAGGGGTCAGGGAGCAGTTCTTC. Translated: CASSPQGTGVREQFF.

The V and J genes are TRBV23-1 and TRBJ1-2; 7 nucleotides agree with TRBD1. TRBV23-1 is marked as an open reading frame, function uncertain. The CDR3 is 14 amino acids. The trim removed 4 bases at V and 3 bases at J, leaving 5 bases unmatched. As DNA, the CDR3 is TGCGCCAGCAGTCGACAGGGCCCCTACTATGGCTACACCTTC. Translated: CASSRQGPYYGYTF.

The chain combines TRBV5-1 with TRBJ2-7; TRBD1 might be the D (6 bases). Trimming shortened V by 4 bases and J by 12 bases, and 20 bases separated the two germline ends. This CDR3 region has 13 residues. The germline gives CDR1 SGHRS, CDR2 YFSETQ. CDR3 nucleotide sequence: TGCGCCAGCAGCCCGGATTCCGGGATCAGGGGGTACTTC. Translating gives CASSPDSGIRGYF. The variable domain in full, with the rest retrieved from reference TRBV5-1 and TRBJ2-7, is KAGVTQTPRYLIKTRGQQVTLSCSPISGHRSVSWYQQTPGQGLQFLFEYFSETQRNKGNFPGRFSGRQFSNSRSEMNVSTLELGDSALYLCASSPDSGIRGYFGPGTRLTVT.

V is TRBV3-1 (or the pseudogene TRBV3-2) and J is TRBJ2-5, with 10 bases matching TRBD1. CDR1 LGHDT and CDR2 YNNKEL come from the germline V gene (reference sequence). With V trimmed by 1 base and J by 1 base, 3 bases remained unmatched. The CDR3 has 16 residues. The CDR3 bases are TGTGCCAGCAGCCAAGGGGACAGGGGCCTCCAAGAGACCCAGTACTTC. Amino acid sequence: CASSQGDRGLQETQYF.

This clone was counted a few times. The V and J genes are TRBV15 and TRBJ2-2; D ambiguous. V lost 3 bases and J 1 base, leaving 6 bases between the germline ends. Germline-derived CDR1 and CDR2 are LNHNV and YYDKDF (reference sequence). The CDR3 is 14 residues long. The CDR3 loop reads CATSSTGNTGELFF. The CDR3 region has the DNA TGTGCCACCAGCAGCACGGGGAACACCGGGGAGCTGTTTTTT.

This clone has only a few counts. The chain links TRBV2 to TRBJ1-5, with unresolved D. CDR1 SNHLY and CDR2 FYNNEI come from the germline V gene. Trimming took off 1 base at V and 9 bases at J, with 13 bases between the two ends. The CDR3 runs to 14 residues. This CDR3 reads CASSEGFSISPQHF. CDR3 in DNA: TGTGCCAGCAGTGAAGGGTTCTCTATATCGCCCCAGCATTTT.

The V call is TRBV19, the J call TRBJ1-2; D might be TRBD1 (6 bases). Germline V CDR1 and CDR2: LNHDA, SQIVND (reference sequence). The CDR3 length is 15 residues. Trimming left V 5 bases short and J 2 bases short, with 15 bases between. The CDR3 nucleotides read TGTGCCAGTAGTCACTACAGGGAGGGGAACTATGGCTACACCTTC. Translation gives CASSHYREGNYGYTF.

The chain combines TRBV3-1 (or the pseudogene TRBV3-2) with TRBJ2-1; 7 nucleotides align to TRBD1. The V and J ends lost 8 bases and 7 bases, in that order; junction bases with no gene match: 8. This CDR3 region has 13 residues. Per the germline V gene, CDR1 is LGHDT and CDR2 is YNNKEL (reference sequence). The CDR3 DNA reads TGTGCCAGCGGAGAGGGGGCGATAAATGAGCAGTTCTTC. This codes for CASGEGAINEQFF.